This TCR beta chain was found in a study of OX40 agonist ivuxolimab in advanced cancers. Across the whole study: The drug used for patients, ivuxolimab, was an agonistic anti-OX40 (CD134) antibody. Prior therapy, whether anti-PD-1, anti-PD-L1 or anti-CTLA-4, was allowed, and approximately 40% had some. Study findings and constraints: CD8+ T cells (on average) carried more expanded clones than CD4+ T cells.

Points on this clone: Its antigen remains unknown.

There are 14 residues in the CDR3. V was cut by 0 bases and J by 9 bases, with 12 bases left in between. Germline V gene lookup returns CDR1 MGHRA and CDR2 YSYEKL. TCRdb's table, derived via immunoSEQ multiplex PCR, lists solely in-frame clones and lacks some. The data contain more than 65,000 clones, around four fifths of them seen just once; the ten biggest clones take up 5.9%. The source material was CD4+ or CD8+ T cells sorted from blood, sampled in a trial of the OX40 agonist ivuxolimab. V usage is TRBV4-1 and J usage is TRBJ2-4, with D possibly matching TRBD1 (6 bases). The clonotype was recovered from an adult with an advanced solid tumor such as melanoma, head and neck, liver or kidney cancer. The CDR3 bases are TGCGCCAGCAGCCAAGAAGGGGGAGTAGGCATTCAGTACTTC. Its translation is CASSQEGGVGIQYF.